The clone carrying this T cell receptor beta chain has only one observation. Its antigen is undetermined. CDR1 and CDR2 from the germline V gene are LNHDA and SQIVND (reference sequence). This CDR3 contains 17 residues. The junction had 12 bases not matched to a gene; V was cut back by 8 bases and J by 0 bases. These data belong to a study of cytomegalovirus exposure and HLA in healthy donors. The PCR had 60 Vbeta and 13 Jbeta primers. Sequencing was performed with immunoSEQ multiplex PCR; in TCRdb, only in-frame clones are kept and a portion is missing. The sample contains around 190,000 clones, around three quarters of which appear only once. Study-level points and caveats: The likely explanation for a cluster of highly shared sequence variants was sequencing artifact.

The sequenced material came from PBMCs. The rearrangement joins TRBV19 to TRBJ1-5, with TRBD1 identical over 8 bases. The sequence came from a young woman in good health and CMV-seronegative. The CDR3 protein is CASVPGTGIYSNQPQHF. The CDR3 bases are TGTGCCAGTGTACCCGGGACAGGCATTTATAGCAATCAGCCCCAGCATTTT. The complete variable domain, with remaining parts taken from reference TRBV19 and TRBJ1-5, reads DGGITQSPKYLFRKEGQNVTLSCEQNLNHDAMYWYRQDPGQGLRLIYYSQIVNDFQKGDIAEGYSVSREKKESFPLTVTSAQKNPTAFYLCASVPGTGIYSNQPQHFGDGTRLSIL.